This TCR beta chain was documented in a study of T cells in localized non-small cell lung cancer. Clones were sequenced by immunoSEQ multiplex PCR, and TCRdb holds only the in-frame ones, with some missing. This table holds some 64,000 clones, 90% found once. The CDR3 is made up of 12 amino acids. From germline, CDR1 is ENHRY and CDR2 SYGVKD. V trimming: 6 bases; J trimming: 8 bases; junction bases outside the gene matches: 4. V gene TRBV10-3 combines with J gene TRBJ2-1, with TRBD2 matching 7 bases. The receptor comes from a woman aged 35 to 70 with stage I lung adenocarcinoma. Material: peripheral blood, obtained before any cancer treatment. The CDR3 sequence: CAIRAGEDEQFF. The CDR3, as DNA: TGTGCCATCAGGGCGGGGGAGGATGAGCAGTTCTTC.